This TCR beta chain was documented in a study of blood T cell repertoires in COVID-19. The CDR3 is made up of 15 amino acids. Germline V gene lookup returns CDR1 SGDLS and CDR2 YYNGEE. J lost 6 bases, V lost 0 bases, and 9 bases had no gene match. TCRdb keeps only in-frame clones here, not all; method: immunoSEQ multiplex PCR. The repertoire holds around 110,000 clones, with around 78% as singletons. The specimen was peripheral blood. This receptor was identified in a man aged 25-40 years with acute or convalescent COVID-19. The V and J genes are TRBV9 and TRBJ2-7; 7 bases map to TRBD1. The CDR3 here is CASSVGVTGDSEQYF. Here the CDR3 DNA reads TGTGCCAGCAGCGTAGGGGTTACAGGGGATAGCGAGCAGTACTTC.